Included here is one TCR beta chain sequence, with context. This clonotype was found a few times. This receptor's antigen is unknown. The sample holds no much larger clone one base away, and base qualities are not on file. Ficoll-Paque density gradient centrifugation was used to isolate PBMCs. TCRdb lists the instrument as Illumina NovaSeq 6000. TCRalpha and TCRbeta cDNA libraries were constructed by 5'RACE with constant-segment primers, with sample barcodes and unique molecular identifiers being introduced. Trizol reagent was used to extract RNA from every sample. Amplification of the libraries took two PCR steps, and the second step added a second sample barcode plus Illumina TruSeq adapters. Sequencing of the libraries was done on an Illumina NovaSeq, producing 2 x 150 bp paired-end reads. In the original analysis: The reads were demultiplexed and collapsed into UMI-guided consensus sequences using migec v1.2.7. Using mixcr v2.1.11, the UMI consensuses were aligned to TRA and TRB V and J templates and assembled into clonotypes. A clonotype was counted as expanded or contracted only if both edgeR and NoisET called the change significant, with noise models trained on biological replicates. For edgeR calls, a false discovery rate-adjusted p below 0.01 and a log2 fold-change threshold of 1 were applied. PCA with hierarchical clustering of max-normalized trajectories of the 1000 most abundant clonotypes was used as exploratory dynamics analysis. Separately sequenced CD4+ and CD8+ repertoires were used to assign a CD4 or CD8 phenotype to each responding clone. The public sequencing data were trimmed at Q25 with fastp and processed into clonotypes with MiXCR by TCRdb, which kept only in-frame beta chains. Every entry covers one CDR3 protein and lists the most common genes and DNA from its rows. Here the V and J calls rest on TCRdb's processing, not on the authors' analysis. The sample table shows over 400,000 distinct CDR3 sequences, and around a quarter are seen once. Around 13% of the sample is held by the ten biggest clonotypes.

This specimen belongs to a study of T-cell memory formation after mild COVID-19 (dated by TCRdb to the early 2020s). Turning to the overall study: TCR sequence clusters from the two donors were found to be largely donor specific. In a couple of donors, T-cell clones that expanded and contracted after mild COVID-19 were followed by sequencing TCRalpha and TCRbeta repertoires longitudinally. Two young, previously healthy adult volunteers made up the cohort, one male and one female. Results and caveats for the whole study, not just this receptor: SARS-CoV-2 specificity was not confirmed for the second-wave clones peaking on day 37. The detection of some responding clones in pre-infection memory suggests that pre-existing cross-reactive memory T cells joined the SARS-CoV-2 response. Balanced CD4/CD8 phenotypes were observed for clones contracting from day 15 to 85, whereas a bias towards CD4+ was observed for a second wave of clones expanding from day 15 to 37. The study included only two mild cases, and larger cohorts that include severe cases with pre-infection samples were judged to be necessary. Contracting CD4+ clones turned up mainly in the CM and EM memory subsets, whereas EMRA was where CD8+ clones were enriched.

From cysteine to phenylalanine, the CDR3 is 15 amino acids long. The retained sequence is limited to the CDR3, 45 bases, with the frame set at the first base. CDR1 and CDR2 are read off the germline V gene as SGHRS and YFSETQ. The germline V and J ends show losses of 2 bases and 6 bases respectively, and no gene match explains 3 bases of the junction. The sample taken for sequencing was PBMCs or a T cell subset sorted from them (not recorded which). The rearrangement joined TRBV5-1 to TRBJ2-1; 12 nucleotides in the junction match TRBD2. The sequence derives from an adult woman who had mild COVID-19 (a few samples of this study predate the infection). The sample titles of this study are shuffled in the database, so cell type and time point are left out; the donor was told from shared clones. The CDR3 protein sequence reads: CASSFTSGGFNEQFF. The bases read TGCGCCAGCAGCTTCACTAGCGGGGGGTTCAATGAGCAGTTCTTC.